Below, 10 T cell receptor beta chains from the same sample are listed, as sequenced in a study of cytomegalovirus exposure and HLA in healthy donors. 13 Jbeta primers and 60 Vbeta primers were used for the PCR. Here immunoSEQ multiplex PCR was the method, and the copy in TCRdb shows in-frame clones only, minus some. The repertoire table contains tens of thousands of clones. Sequenced sample: PBMCs. The receptors shown here come from a human donor in good health.

The V and J genes are TRBV5-4 and TRBJ2-7, with 7 bases that match TRBD1. Germline trimming cut 3 bases from V and 7 bases from J; bases unmatched to any gene: 10. This CDR3 is 14 amino acids long. Looked up from germline, CDR1 is SGHNT and CDR2 is YYREEE (reference sequence). Here the CDR3 DNA reads TGTGCCAGCAGCTCGTCGACAGGGCTGAGAGAGCAGTACTTC. Its translation: CASSSSTGLREQYF. The entire variable domain, with the rest obtained from reference TRBV5-4 and TRBJ2-7, is as follows: ETGVTQSPTHLIKTRGQQVTLRCSSQSGHNTVSWYQQALGQGPQFIFQYYREEENGRGNFPPRFSGLQFPNYSSELNVNALELDDSALYLCASSSSTGLREQYFGPGTRLTVT.

As DNA, the CDR3 is TGTGCCAGCAGCTCTAGAGGCCTTCCATCGGATCAGCCCCAGCATTTT. It specifies CASSSRGLPSDQPQHF. The chain recombines TRBV7-2 with TRBJ1-5, with D unresolved. V lost 4 bases, J lost 5 bases, and 18 bases lay in between. Germline CDR1 SGHTA, CDR2 FQGNSA. The CDR3 has 16 residues.

Details on this clone: One end of the junction does not line up with germline, which may come from a read error. This chain connects TRBV6-1 to TRBJ2-1; unclear D gene. Germline V gene sequence: CDR1 MNHNS, CDR2 SASEGT. The CDR3 has 15 residues. CDR3 loop: CASTGYSSSDNEQFF. CDR3 DNA sequence: TGTGCCAGCACCGGGTACTCAAGCTCCGACAATGAGCAGTTCTTC.

V gene TRBV5-8 combines with J gene TRBJ1-2, with 9 nucleotides matching TRBD1. Germline assignment: CDR1 SGHTS and CDR2 YDEGEE. The V and J ends lost 1 base and 8 bases, in that order; junction bases with no gene match: 18. The CDR3 contains 18 residues. The CDR3 loop reads CASSLTPPQGASAKGYTF. The CDR3 nucleotides are TGTGCCAGCAGCTTGACCCCACCACAGGGGGCGTCCGCTAAGGGCTACACCTTC.

The chain recombines TRBV19 with TRBJ1-2; possible D gene TRBD1, 6 bases. V lost 4 bases and J lost 2, with 11 bases in between. Germline CDR1 reads LNHDA; CDR2 reads SQIVND (reference sequence). This CDR3 region has 14 residues. The CDR3 DNA sequence: TGTGCCAGTAGTAAGGGACACCTCAACTATGGCTACACCTTC. Residues: CASSKGHLNYGYTF.

The gene calls are TRBV15 and TRBJ1-1; unclear D gene. The CDR3 runs 12 residues. From germline, CDR1 is LNHNV and CDR2 YYDKDF (reference sequence). Trimming left V 0 bases short and J 7 bases short, with 6 bases between. CDR3 loop: CATSRDYVEAFF. DNA of the CDR3: TGTGCCACCAGCAGAGATTATGTTGAAGCTTTCTTT.

J is TRBJ2-7 and V is TRBV18; 7 bases are shared with TRBD1. CDR3 size: 14 residues. The germline V gene encodes CDR1 KGHSH and CDR2 LQKENI. Trimming cost V 6 bases and J 5 bases; bases outside gene matches: 10. The CDR3: CASSRQGTVNEQYF. The DNA for the CDR3 is TGTGCCAGCTCTAGACAGGGCACTGTCAACGAGCAGTACTTC.

The J gene is TRBJ1-4, the V gene TRBV2; the D is unclear. There are 15 residues in the CDR3. V lost 5 bases, J lost 4 bases, and 14 bases lay in between. Germline V gene sequence: CDR1 SNHLY, CDR2 FYNNEI. The CDR3 spells CASSYSPVLNEKLFF. DNA for the CDR3: TGTGCCAGCAGTTATTCCCCAGTCCTTAATGAAAAACTGTTTTTT.

The chain has TRBV7-3 and TRBJ2-2; TRBD1 matches at 7 bases. The CDR3 is made up of 14 amino acids. V lost 10 bases and J lost 0; bases outside the gene matches: 5. The germline V gene encodes CDR1 SGHTA and CDR2 FQGTGA. Here the CDR3 DNA reads TGTGCCACCCGGACAGGATCGAACACCGGGGAGCTGTTTTTT. As protein: CATRTGSNTGELFF.

The genes are TRBV5-1 and TRBJ1-1; unclear D gene. V lost 2 bases and J lost 0, with 11 bases in between. The germline gives CDR1 SGHRS, CDR2 YFSETQ. CDR3 size: 15 residues. In nucleotides, the CDR3 is TGCGCCAGCAGCTTAGGGCACGGGGTGAACACTGAAGCTTTCTTT. Its protein is CASSLGHGVNTEAFF.